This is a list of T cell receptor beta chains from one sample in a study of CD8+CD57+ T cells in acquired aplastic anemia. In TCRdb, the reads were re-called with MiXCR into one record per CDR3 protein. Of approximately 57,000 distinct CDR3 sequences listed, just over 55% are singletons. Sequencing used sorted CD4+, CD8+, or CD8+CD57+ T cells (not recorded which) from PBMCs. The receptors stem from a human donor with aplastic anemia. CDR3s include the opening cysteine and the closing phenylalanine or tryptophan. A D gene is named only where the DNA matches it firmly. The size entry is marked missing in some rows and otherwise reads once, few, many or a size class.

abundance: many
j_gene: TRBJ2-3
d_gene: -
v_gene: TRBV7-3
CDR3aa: CASSLMGGATDTQYF
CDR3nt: TGTGCCAGCAGCTTAATGGGGGGGGCCACAGATACGCAGTATTTT

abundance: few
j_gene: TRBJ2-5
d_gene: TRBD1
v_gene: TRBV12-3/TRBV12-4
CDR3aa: CASSLRDRETQYF
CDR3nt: TGTGCCAGCAGCCTCCGGGACAGGGAGACCCAGTACTTC

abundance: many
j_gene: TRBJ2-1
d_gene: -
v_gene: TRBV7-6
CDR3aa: CASSLLTGIYNEQFF
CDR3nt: TGTGCCAGCAGCTTATTAACAGGGATCTACAATGAGCAGTTCTTC

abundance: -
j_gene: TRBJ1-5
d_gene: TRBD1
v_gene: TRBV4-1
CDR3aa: CASSQSATGTGQPQHF
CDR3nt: TGCGCCAGCAGCCAAAGTGCGACAGGGACAGGACAGCCCCAGCATTTT

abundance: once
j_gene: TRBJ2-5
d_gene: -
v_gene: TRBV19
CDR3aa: CASSGGHFQETQYF
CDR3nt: TGTGCCAGTAGCGGGGGACACTTCCAAGAGACCCAGTACTTC

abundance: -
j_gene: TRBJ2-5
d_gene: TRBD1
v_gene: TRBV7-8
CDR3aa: CASTLTGLQETQYF
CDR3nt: TGTGCCAGCACCCTGACAGGGCTCCAAGAGACCCAGTACTTC

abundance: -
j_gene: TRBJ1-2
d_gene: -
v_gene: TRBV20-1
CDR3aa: CSATRGYGYTF
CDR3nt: TGCAGTGCTACGAGGGGATATGGCTACACCTTC

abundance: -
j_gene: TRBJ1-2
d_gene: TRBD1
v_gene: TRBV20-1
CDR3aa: CSARLTGVDYGYTF
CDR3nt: TGCAGTGCTAGACTCACAGGGGTTGACTATGGCTACACCTTC

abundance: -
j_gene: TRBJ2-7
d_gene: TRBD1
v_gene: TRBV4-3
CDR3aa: CASSHGTGGFYEQYF
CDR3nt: TGCGCCAGCAGCCACGGAACAGGGGGCTTCTACGAGCAGTACTTC

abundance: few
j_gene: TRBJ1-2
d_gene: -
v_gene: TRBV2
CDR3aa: CASSDLARPSGYTF
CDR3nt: TGTGCCAGCAGTGATTTGGCAAGGCCGAGTGGCTACACCTTC

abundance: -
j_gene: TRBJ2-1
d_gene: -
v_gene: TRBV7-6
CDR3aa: CASSISVGNEQFF
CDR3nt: TGTGCCAGCTCCATATCTGTTGGGAATGAGCAGTTCTTC

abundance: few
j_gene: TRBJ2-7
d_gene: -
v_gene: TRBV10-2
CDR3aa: CASSEGEAVVGEQYF
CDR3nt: TGCGCCAGCAGTGAGGGGGAGGCGGTGGTGGGCGAGCAGTACTTC

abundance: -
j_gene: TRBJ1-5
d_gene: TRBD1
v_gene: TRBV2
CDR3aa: CASSQDRSDQPQHF
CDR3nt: TGTGCCAGCAGTCAGGACAGGTCGGATCAGCCCCAGCATTTT

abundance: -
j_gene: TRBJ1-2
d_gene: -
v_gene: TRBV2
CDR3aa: CASSEAPEWGGYTF
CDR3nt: TGTGCCAGCAGTGAAGCACCGGAATGGGGCGGCTACACCTTC

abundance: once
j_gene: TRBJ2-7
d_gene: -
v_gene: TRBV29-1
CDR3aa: CSVPGGIIYEQYF
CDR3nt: TGCAGCGTTCCCGGGGGTATCATCTACGAGCAGTACTTC

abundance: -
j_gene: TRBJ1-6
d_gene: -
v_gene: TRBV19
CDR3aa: CAVAGLNSPLHF
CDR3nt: TGTGCGGTAGCGGGGTTAAATTCACCCCTCCACTTT

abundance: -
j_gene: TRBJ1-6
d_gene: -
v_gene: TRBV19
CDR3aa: CASSNTGNGSPLHF
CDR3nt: TGTGCCAGTAGTAATACAGGGAATGGTTCACCCCTCCACTTT

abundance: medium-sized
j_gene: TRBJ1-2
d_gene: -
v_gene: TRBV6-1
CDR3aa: CASSQPLPGFLYGYTF
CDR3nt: TGTGCCAGCAGCCAACCCCTCCCAGGATTCCTCTATGGCTACACCTTC

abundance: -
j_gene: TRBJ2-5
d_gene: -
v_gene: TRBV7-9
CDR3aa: CAELDIETQYF
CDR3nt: TGTGCCGAGTTAGATATAGAGACCCAGTACTTC

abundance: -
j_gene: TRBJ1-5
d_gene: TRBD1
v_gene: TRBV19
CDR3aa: CASSGTGDGQPQHF
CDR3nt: TGTGCCAGTAGTGGGACAGGGGACGGTCAGCCCCAGCATTTT

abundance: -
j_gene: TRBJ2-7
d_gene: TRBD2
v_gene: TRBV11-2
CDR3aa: CASSRGLAGGPSYEQYF
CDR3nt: TGTGCCAGCAGTCGAGGACTAGCGGGGGGGCCATCCTACGAGCAGTACTTC

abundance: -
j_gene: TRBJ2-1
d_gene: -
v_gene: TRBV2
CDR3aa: CASSEGRTGRDEQFF
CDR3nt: TGTGCCAGCAGTGAAGGCCGAACAGGACGGGATGAGCAGTTCTTC

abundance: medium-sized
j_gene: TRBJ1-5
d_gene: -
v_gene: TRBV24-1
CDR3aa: CATSDHTTGTVNQPQHF
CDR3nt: TGTGCCACCAGTGATCATACGACCGGGACGGTCAATCAGCCCCAGCATTTT

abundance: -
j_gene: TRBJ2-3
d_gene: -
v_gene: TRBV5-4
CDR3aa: CASSLVVSGYTDTQYF
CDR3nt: TGTGCCAGCAGCTTGGTGGTTAGCGGTTACACAGATACGCAGTATTTT

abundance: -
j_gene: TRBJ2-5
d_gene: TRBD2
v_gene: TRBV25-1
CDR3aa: CASSEWRGLAEQETQYF
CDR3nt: TGTGCCAGCAGTGAATGGCGGGGACTAGCGGAGCAAGAGACCCAGTACTTC

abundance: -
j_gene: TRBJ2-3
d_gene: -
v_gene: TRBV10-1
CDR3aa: CAREGGRPDTQYF
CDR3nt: TGCGCCAGGGAGGGGGGGCGTCCAGATACGCAGTATTTT

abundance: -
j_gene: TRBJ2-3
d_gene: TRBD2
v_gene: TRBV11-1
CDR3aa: CASSTGLAGADTQYF
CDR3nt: TGTGCCAGCAGTACGGGACTAGCGGGAGCAGATACGCAGTATTTT

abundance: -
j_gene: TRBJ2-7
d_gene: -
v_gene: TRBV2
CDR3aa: CASTYRDEYEQYF
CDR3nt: TGTGCCAGCACCTACAGGGATGAATACGAGCAGTACTTC

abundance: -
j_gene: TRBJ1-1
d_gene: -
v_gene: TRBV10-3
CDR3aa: CAISPMNTEAFF
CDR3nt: TGTGCCATCAGTCCAATGAACACTGAAGCTTTCTTT

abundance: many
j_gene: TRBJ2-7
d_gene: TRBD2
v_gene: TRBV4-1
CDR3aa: CASSQVSGGREQYF
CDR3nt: TGCGCCAGCAGCCAAGTTTCGGGGGGTAGAGAGCAGTACTTC

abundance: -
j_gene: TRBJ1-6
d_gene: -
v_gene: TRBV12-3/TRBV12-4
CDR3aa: CASSLIRTDNSPLHF
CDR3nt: TGTGCCAGCAGTTTAATCAGGACAGATAATTCACCCCTCCACTTT

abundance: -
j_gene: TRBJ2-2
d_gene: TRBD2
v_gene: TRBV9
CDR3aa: CASSATSGGSDEMFF
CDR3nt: TGTGCCAGCAGCGCCACTAGCGGGGGCTCCGACGAGATGTTTTTT

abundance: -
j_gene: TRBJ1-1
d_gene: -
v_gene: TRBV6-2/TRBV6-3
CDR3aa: CASSYSIVRKFYTEAFF
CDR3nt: TGTGCCAGCAGTTACTCGATTGTAAGAAAATTTTACACTGAAGCCTTCTTT

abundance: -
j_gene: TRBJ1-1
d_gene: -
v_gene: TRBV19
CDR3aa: CATATETEAFF
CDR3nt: TGTGCAACCGCTACCGAAACTGAAGCTTTCTTT

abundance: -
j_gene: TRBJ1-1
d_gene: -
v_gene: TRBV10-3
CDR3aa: CAIRIGGANTEAFF
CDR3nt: TGTGCCATCAGAATCGGGGGAGCGAACACTGAAGCTTTCTTT

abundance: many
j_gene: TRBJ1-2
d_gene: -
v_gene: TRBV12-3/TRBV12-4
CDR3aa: CASSLYLAGDGYTF
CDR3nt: TGTGCCAGCAGTTTGTATCTAGCGGGGGATGGCTACACCTTC

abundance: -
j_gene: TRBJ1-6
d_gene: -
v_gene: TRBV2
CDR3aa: CASSPSWQGSSPLHF
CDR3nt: TGTGCCAGCAGCCCTTCGTGGCAGGGGAGTTCACCCCTCCACTTT

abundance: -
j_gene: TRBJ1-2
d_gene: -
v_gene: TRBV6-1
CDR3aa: CASSLPLPGSLYGYTF
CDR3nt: TGTGCCAGCAGCCTACCCCTCCCAGGATCCCTCTATGGCTACACCTTC

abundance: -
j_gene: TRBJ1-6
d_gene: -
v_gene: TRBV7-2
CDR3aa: CASSLALGLRSPLHF
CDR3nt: TGTGCCAGCAGCTTAGCGTTGGGTCTCCGTTCACCCCTCCACTTT

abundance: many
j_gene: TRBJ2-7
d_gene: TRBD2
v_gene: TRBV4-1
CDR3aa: CASSQVGEGPSAYEQYF
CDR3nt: TGCGCCAGCAGCCAAGTGGGGGAGGGACCTAGCGCCTACGAGCAGTACTTC

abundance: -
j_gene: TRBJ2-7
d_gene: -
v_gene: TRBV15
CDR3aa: CATSRGIDYEQYF
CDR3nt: TGTGCCACCAGCAGGGGGATAGACTACGAGCAGTACTTC

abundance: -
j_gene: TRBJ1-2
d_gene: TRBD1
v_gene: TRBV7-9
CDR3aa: CASSPGQGVQYGYTF
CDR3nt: TGTGCCAGCAGTCCGGGACAGGGGGTTCAGTATGGCTACACCTTC

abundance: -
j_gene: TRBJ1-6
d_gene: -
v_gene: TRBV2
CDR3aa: CASSPGLNSPLHF
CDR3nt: TGTGCCAGCAGTCCCGGGCTGAATTCACCCCTCCACTTT

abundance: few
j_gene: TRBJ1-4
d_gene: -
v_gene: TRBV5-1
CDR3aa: CASSESSGQGNEKLFF
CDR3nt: TGCGCCAGCAGCGAAAGTAGTGGGCAGGGGAATGAAAAACTGTTTTTT

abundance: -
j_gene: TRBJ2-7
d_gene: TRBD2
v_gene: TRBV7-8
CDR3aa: CASSLGAGGTSYEQYF
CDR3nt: TGTGCCAGCAGCTTGGGGGCGGGGGGTACGTCCTACGAGCAGTACTTC

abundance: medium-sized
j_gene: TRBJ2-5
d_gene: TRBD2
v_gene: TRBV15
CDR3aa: CATSTRLAGKAQYF
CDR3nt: TGTGCCACCAGCACACGTCTAGCGGGCAAGGCCCAGTACTTC

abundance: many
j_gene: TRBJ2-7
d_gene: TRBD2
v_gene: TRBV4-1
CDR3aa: CASSLKAGGEQYF
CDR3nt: TGCGCCAGCAGCCTCAAAGCGGGGGGCGAGCAGTACTTC

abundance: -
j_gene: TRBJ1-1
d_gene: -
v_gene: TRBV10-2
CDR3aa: CASSTGFAEAFF
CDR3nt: TGCGCCAGCAGTACGGGATTCGCTGAAGCTTTCTTT

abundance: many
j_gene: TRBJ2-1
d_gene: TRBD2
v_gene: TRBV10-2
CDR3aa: CASSDGGAYNEQFF
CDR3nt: TGCGCCAGCAGTGACGGGGGGGCCTACAATGAGCAGTTCTTC

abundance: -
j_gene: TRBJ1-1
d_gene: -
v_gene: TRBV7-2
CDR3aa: CASSLAGRGVYTEAFF
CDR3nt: TGTGCCAGCAGCTTAGCGGGAAGGGGTGTGTACACTGAAGCTTTCTTT

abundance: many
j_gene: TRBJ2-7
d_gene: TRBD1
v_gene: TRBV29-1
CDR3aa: CSARTGGAGEQYF
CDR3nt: TGCAGCGCAAGGACAGGGGGCGCGGGCGAGCAGTACTTC

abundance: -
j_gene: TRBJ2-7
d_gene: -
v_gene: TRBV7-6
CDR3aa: CASSLPAGEQYF
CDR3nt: TGTGCCAGCAGCTTACCAGCCGGGGAGCAGTACTTC

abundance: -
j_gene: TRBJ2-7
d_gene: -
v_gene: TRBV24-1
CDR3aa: CATSDFSYEQYF
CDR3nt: TGTGCCACCAGTGATTTTTCCTACGAGCAGTACTTC